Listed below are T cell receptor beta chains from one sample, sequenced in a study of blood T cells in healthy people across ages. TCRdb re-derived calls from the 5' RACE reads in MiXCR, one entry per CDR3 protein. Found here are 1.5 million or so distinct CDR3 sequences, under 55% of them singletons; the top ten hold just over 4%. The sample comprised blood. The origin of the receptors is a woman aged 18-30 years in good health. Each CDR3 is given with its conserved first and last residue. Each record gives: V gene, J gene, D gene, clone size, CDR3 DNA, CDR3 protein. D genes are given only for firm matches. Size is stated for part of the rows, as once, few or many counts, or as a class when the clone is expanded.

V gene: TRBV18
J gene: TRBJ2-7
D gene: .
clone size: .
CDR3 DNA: TGTGCCAGCTCACCGGTTGGCGACGAGCAGTACTTC
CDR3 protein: CASSPVGDEQYF

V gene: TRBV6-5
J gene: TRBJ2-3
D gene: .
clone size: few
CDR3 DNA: TGTGCCAGCAGTTACTCGATGGGTACGCAGTATTTT
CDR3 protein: CASSYSMGTQYF

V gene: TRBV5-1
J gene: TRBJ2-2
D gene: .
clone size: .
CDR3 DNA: TGCGCCAGCAGCTTGGGAAGTTCCGACGGTACCGCCGGGGAGCTGTTTTTT
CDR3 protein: CASSLGSSDGTAGELFF

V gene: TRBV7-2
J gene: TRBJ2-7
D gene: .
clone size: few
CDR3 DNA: TGTGCCAGCAGCTTAGGTGGAGCTATGCGGGAGCAGTACTTC
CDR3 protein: CASSLGGAMREQYF

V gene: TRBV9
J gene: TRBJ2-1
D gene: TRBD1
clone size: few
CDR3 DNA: TGTGCCAGCAGCGTGGGACAGGAATACAATGAGCAGTTCTTC
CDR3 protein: CASSVGQEYNEQFF

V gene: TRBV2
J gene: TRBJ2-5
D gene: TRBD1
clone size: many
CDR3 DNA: TGTGCCAGCAAGCGCTCGGGGACAGGCTTCTTGCAAGAGACCCAGTACTTC
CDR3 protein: CASKRSGTGFLQETQYF

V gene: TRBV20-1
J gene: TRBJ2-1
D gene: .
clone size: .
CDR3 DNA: TGCAGTGCTAGAGACAGGCGGGGCTCCTACGAGCAGTTCTTC
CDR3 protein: CSARDRRGSYEQFF

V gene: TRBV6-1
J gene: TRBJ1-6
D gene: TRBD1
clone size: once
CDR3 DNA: TGTGCCAGCAGTGAAAGGACAGGGGGCGATGCACCCCTCCACTTT
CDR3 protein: CASSERTGGDAPLHF

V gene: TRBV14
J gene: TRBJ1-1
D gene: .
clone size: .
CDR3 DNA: TGTGCCAGCAATACACAGATGAACACTGAAGCTTTCTTT
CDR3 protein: CASNTQMNTEAFF

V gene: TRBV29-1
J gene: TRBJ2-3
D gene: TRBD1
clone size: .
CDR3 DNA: TGCAGCGTTGGATACAGGGGGGCAGATACGCAGTATTTT
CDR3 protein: CSVGYRGADTQYF

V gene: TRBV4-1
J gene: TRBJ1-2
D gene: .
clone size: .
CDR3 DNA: TGCGCCAGCAGCCCCAGAGGGGATATGGGGGGAGATGGCTACACCTTC
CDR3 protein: CASSPRGDMGGDGYTF

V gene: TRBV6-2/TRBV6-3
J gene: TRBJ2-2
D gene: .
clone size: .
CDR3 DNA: TGTGCCAGCAGCGCGGACGGGAACACCGGGGAGCTGTTTTTT
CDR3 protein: CASSADGNTGELFF

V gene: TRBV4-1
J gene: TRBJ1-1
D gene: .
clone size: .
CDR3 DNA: TGCGCCAGCAGCCAAGGAGGGGGGTACACTGAAGCTTTCTTT
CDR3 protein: CASSQGGGYTEAFF

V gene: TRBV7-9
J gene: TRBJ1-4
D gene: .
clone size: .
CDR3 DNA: TGTGCCAGCAACCCCCAAGGAGGGGCTAATGAAAAACTGTTTTTT
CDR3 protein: CASNPQGGANEKLFF

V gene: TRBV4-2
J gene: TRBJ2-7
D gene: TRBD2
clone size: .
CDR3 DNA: TGTGCCACCTCCGAGCGGGAAGGGGACTCCTACGAGCAGTACTTC
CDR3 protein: CATSEREGDSYEQYF

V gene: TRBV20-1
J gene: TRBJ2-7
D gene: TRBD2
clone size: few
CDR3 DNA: TGCAGCTCAAGCCGACTAGCGGGAGGCGAGCAGTACTTC
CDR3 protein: CSSSRLAGGEQYF

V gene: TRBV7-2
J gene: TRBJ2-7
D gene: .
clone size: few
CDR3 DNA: TGTGCCAGCAGCTTCAGGACAACGCCGTACGAGCAGTACTTC
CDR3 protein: CASSFRTTPYEQYF

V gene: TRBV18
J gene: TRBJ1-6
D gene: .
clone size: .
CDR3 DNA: TGTGCCAGCTCATTCGGGACGCAGAATTCACCCCTCCACTTT
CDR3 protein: CASSFGTQNSPLHF

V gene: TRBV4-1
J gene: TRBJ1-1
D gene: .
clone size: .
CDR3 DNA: TGCGCCAGCAGCCACGGAGCACGGGATAAAAGGTCTGAAGCTTTCTTT
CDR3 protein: CASSHGARDKRSEAFF

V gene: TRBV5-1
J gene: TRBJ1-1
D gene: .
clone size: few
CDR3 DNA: TGCGCCAGCAGCTACCCCGCTTCGACTGAAGCTTTCTTT
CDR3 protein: CASSYPASTEAFF

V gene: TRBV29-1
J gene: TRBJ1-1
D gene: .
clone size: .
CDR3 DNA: TGCAGCGTTGAAAGGCCCCTCGATCCTGAAGCTTTCTTT
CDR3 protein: CSVERPLDPEAFF

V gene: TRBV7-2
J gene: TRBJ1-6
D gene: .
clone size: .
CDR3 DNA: TGTGCCAGCAGCTTAGTGGGGGCCGATTCACCCCTCCACTTT
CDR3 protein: CASSLVGADSPLHF

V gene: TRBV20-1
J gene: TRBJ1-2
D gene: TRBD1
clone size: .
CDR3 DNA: TGCAGTGCTAGAGGCCCTGGGACAGGGGGGACTAACTATGGCTACACCTTC
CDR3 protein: CSARGPGTGGTNYGYTF

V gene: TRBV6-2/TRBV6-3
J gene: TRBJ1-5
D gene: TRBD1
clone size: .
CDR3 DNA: TGTGCCAGCAGTCCGGGACAGGGGTACAATCAGCCCCAGCATTTT
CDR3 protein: CASSPGQGYNQPQHF

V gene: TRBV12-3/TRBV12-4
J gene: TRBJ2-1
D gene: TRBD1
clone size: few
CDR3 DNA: TGTGCCAGCATCCAGGGGGCAGGCTCCTACAATGAGCAGTTCTTC
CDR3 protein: CASIQGAGSYNEQFF

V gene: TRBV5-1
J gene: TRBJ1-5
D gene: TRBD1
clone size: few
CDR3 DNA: TGCGCCAGCAGCTTAAGACCTGCAGGGGGGCAGCCCCAGCATTTT
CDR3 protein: CASSLRPAGGQPQHF

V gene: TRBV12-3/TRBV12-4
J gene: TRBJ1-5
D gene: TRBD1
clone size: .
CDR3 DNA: TGTGCCAGCAGTTCCGGGACAGGGGCGTCCGTTAGCAATCAGCCCCAGCATTTT
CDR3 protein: CASSSGTGASVSNQPQHF

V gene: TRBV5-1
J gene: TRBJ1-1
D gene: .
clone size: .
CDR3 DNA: TGCGCCAGCAGCGTGGGCAGCAAGACTGAAGCTTTCTTT
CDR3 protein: CASSVGSKTEAFF